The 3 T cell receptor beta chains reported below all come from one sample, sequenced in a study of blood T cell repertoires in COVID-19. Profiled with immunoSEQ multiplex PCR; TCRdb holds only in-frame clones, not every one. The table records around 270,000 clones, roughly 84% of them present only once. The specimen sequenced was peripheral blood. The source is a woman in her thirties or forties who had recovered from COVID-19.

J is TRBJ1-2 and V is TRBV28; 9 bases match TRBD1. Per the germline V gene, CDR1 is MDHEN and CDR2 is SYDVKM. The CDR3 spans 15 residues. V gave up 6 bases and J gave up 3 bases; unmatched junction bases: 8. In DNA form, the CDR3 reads TGTGCCAGCAGCACCTCCGGGACAGGGCACTATGGCTACACCTTC. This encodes CASSTSGTGHYGYTF.

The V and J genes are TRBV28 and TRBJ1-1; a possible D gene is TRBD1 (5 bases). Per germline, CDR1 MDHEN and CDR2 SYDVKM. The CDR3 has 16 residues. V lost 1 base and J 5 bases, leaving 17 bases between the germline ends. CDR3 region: CASSLFPGGARTEAFF. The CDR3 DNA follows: TGTGCCAGCAGTTTATTCCCCGGCGGGGCGAGAACTGAAGCTTTCTTT.

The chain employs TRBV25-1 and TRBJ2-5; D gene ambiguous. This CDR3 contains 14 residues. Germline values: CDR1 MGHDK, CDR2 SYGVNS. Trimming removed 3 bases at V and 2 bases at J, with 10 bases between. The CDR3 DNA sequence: TGTGCCAGCAGTGATGCAACTTTGCAAGAGACCCAGTACTTC. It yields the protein CASSDATLQETQYF.